The 20 T cell receptor beta chains reported below all come from one sample, sequenced in a study of cytomegalovirus exposure and HLA in healthy donors. PCR employed 60 Vbeta and 13 Jbeta primers. TCRdb's copy holds only in-frame clones and misses some; the assay was immunoSEQ multiplex PCR. The sample yields around 130,000 clones, approximately 69% seen once. Material: PBMCs. Receptors were obtained from a man aged 40-55 years in good health and CMV-seropositive.

The genes are TRBV2 and TRBJ1-5; a possible D gene is TRBD1 (5 bases). Germline loops: CDR1 SNHLY, CDR2 FYNNEI. The CDR3 length is 15 residues. V was clipped by 4 bases and J by 0 bases, with 10 bases between them. The CDR3 bases are TGTGCCAGCAGTGGCCGGCAGGGTAGCAATCAGCCCCAGCATTTT. Its protein product is CASSGRQGSNQPQHF.

The chain couples TRBV5-4 to TRBJ2-5; TRBD2 is a possible D gene (6 bases). Germline V gives CDR1 SGHNT, CDR2 YYREEE (reference sequence). The CDR3 is 15 residues long. V lost 0 bases and J lost 3, with 12 bases in between. Here the CDR3 DNA reads TGTGCCAGCAGCTTGGGGGGACTCGCAAAAGAGACCCAGTACTTC. It is translated as CASSLGGLAKETQYF. Complete variable domain (other parts from reference TRBV5-4 and TRBJ2-5): ETGVTQSPTHLIKTRGQQVTLRCSSQSGHNTVSWYQQALGQGPQFIFQYYREEENGRGNFPPRFSGLQFPNYSSELNVNALELDDSALYLCASSLGGLAKETQYFGPGTRLLVL.

This chain links TRBV27 with TRBJ2-7; TRBD1 matches at 9 bases. Per the germline V gene, CDR1 is MNHEY and CDR2 is SMNVEV (reference sequence). The CDR3 runs 14 residues. V was clipped by 5 bases and J by 5 bases; unmatched bases: 7. DNA for the CDR3: TGTGCCAGCAGTGCCGGGACAGGGCTGGACGAGCAGTACTTC. As protein: CASSAGTGLDEQYF.

This clone occurred a few times. This chain's CDR3 is CASSAQTSGGSQYF. The CDR3 coding sequence is TGTGCCAGCAGCGCCCAGACTAGCGGGGGGTCCCAGTACTTC. The rearrangement uses TRBV9 and TRBJ2-5; 13 nucleotides align to TRBD2. The CDR3 is 14 amino acids. Trimming at V came to 3 bases and at J to 9 bases, leaving 5 bases not matched to a gene. Germline V gene data show CDR1 as SGDLS and CDR2 as YYNGEE.

The rearrangement joins TRBV6-4 to TRBJ2-1; 12 nucleotides match TRBD2. Germline V lookup: CDR1 MRHNA, CDR2 SNTAGT. V shed 0 bases and J 6 bases; nucleotides not matched to a gene: 0. The CDR3 totals 15 residues. This CDR3 reads CASSDSTSGSNEQFF. The CDR3 region has the DNA TGTGCCAGCAGTGACTCGACTAGCGGGAGCAATGAGCAGTTCTTC.

The V gene is TRBV5-4, the J gene TRBJ2-3; 8 bases align to TRBD2. The CDR3 loop spans 15 amino acids. Losses at the gene ends were 5 bases for V and 3 bases for J; bases not matched to a gene: 8. The germline V gene encodes CDR1 SGHNT and CDR2 YYREEE (reference sequence). The chain's CDR3 is CASSTPAGDTDTQYF. CDR3 in DNA: TGTGCCAGCAGTACTCCAGCGGGGGATACAGATACGCAGTATTTT. The whole variable domain, remainder taken from reference TRBV5-4 and TRBJ2-3, is ETGVTQSPTHLIKTRGQQVTLRCSSQSGHNTVSWYQQALGQGPQFIFQYYREEENGRGNFPPRFSGLQFPNYSSELNVNALELDDSALYLCASSTPAGDTDTQYFGPGTRLTVL.

The CDR3 protein is CASSVGASPGGARDTEAFF. CDR3 nucleotide sequence: TGTGCCAGCAGCGTAGGAGCGAGTCCAGGGGGCGCCCGGGACACTGAAGCTTTCTTT. The rearrangement joins TRBV9 to TRBJ1-1, with 8 bases that match TRBD1. The CDR3 is made up of 19 amino acids. The trim removed 0 bases at V and 3 bases at J, leaving 16 bases unmatched. CDR1 is SGDLS, CDR2 YYNGEE, per germline.

This chain uses TRBV14 with TRBJ2-5; TRBD1 matches at 8 bases. In germline, CDR1 is SGHDN, CDR2 FVKESK. V shed 2 bases and J 3 bases; nucleotides not matched to a gene: 5. CDR3 length equals 15 residues. CDR3: CASSQSPTGEETQYF. CDR3 coding DNA: TGTGCCAGCAGCCAATCACCGACAGGGGAAGAGACCCAGTACTTC.

The CDR3 reads CASSPGDRWEQFF. CDR3 DNA sequence: TGTGCCAGCAGCCCCGGGGACAGATGGGAGCAGTTCTTC. This chain joins TRBV7-9 and TRBJ2-1; 7 bases align to TRBD1. V dropped 5 bases and J dropped 10; count of bases not matched to a gene: 8. The length of the CDR3 is 13 residues. The germline CDR1 and CDR2 sequences are SEHNR and FQNEAQ (reference sequence).

The chain combines TRBV7-9 with TRBJ2-5; 7 bases are a match to TRBD2. J lost 4 bases, V lost 2 bases, and 7 bases had no gene match. CDR1 and CDR2 from the germline V gene are SEHNR and FQNEAQ (reference sequence). This CDR3 contains 15 residues. The CDR3 loop is CASSLMLGLGETQYF. CDR3 nucleotide sequence: TGTGCCAGCAGCTTAATGCTCGGACTAGGAGAGACCCAGTACTTC.

The V and J genes are TRBV11-2 and TRBJ1-6; TRBD1 is a possible D gene (5 bases). The CDR3 loop spans 15 amino acids. Deletions cut 7 bases from V and 6 bases from J, with 16 bases between. The germline V gene encodes CDR1 SGHAT and CDR2 FQNNGV. The CDR3 bases are TGTGCCAGCACCCTCGGTAGGGGTAGTAATTCACCCCTCCACTTT. Translation: CASTLGRGSNSPLHF.

This sequence joins TRBV5-4 and TRBJ2-3; possible D gene TRBD2, 6 bases. CDR3 length equals 15 residues. Trimming pared 4 bases from V and 7 bases from J, leaving 19 bases between. The germline CDR1 and CDR2 sequences are SGHNT and YYREEE (reference sequence). The CDR3 DNA is TGTGCCAGCAGCCGGGACTTGACTGGGCGCAATACGCAGTATTTT. Encoded protein: CASSRDLTGRNTQYF. Full variable domain (outside the CDR3, taken from reference TRBV5-4 and TRBJ2-3): ETGVTQSPTHLIKTRGQQVTLRCSSQSGHNTVSWYQQALGQGPQFIFQYYREEENGRGNFPPRFSGLQFPNYSSELNVNALELDDSALYLCASSRDLTGRNTQYFGPGTRLTVL.

This clone was seen more than once but under ten times. The V gene is TRBV7-9, the J gene TRBJ2-1; D is unresolved. Germline loops: CDR1 SEHNR, CDR2 FQNEAQ (reference sequence). CDR3 length equals 12 residues. The V gene lost 3 bases and the J gene lost 10 bases, with 10 bases spanning the gap. The CDR3 coding sequence is TGTGCCAGCAGCTTTGTCTCCGGGGAGCAGTTCTTC. Its protein is CASSFVSGEQFF. Filled out from reference TRBV7-9 and TRBJ2-1, the complete variable domain reads DTGVSQNPRHKITKRGQNVTFRCDPISEHNRLYWYRQTLGQGPEFLTYFQNEAQLEKSRLLSDRFSAERPKGSFSTLEIQRTEQGDSAMYLCASSFVSGEQFFGPGTRLTVL.

V is TRBV27 and J is TRBJ1-2, with 8 bases identical to TRBD1. In germline, CDR1 is MNHEY, CDR2 SMNVEV (reference sequence). This CDR3 has 16 residues. V was clipped by 0 bases and J by 4 bases; unmatched bases: 7. The CDR3 DNA reads TGTGCCAGCAGTTTATCGTGGCAGGGGGCTGGCTATGGCTACACCTTC. Translating it yields CASSLSWQGAGYGYTF.

This clone was recorded only once. CDR3 in DNA: TGTGCCAGCAGCTTGGGACAGGCTTCCTCCTACGAGCAGTACTTC. Translation gives CASSLGQASSYEQYF. V usage is TRBV5-6 and J usage is TRBJ2-7; tentatively, D is TRBD1 (6 bases). In germline, CDR1 is SGHDT, CDR2 YYEEEE. The CDR3 totals 15 residues. V dropped 0 bases and J dropped 0 bases, with 10 bases sitting between them.

The chain is built from TRBV6-5 and TRBJ2-7; tentative D call: TRBD1 (5 bases). The CDR3 has 15 residues. Germline CDR1 reads MNHEY; CDR2 reads SVGAGI. V dropped 7 bases and J dropped 2 bases, with 18 bases sitting between them. The CDR3 loop is CASNMGHDKPYEQYF. The CDR3 DNA sequence: TGTGCCAGCAACATGGGGCACGACAAACCCTACGAGCAGTACTTC.

This clone has just a few counts. The V gene is TRBV5-1, the J gene TRBJ1-6, with D tentatively TRBD1 (5 bases). Trimming took 4 bases from V and 9 from J, leaving 17 bases between them. Germline assignment: CDR1 SGHRS and CDR2 YFSETQ. The length of the CDR3 is 15 residues. DNA of the CDR3: TGCGCCAGCAGCGCCGACGGGGGAGGAAGTTCACCCCTCCACTTT. Translation gives CASSADGGGSSPLHF.

V gene TRBV5-6 combines with J gene TRBJ2-7; the match to TRBD1 covers 7 bases. The CDR3 covers 16 residues. The germline CDR1 and CDR2 sequences are SGHDT and YYEEEE. The V gene end was trimmed by 0 bases and the J gene end by 7 bases; junction bases not matched to a gene: 13. CDR3 bases: TGTGCCAGCAGCTTGGCCGGGGACAGCCTTGCGAGGGAGCAGTACTTC. Amino acids: CASSLAGDSLAREQYF.

This clone was seen only a few times. The V call is TRBV10-2, the J call TRBJ1-1; no clear D. This CDR3 contains 14 residues. CDR1 WSHSY and CDR2 SAAADI come from the germline V gene. V lost 3 bases and J lost 1, with 9 bases in between. The CDR3 spells CASSDSVGNTEAFF. The CDR3 DNA reads as TGCGCCAGCAGTGATAGTGTCGGGAACACTGAAGCTTTCTTT.

This chain joins TRBV28 and TRBJ1-5; 9 bases agree with TRBD1. Germline V lookup: CDR1 MDHEN, CDR2 SYDVKM. The CDR3 covers 15 residues. V lost 10 bases to trimming and J lost 3 bases; unmatched junction nucleotides: 10. CDR3 loop: CAIRAQGANNQPQHF. CDR3 DNA sequence: TGTGCCATCAGGGCACAGGGGGCGAACAATCAGCCCCAGCATTTT.